The rows below give T cell receptor beta chains drawn from one sample of a study of CD8 T cells in Susac syndrome. TCRdb reprocessed the immunoSEQ multiplex PCR reads with MiXCR, giving one entry per CDR3 protein. The table lists 150,000 to 160,000 distinct CDR3 sequences, around 95% of them singletons. Sequenced material: CD8+ T cells from PBMCs. These receptors were collected from a human donor with multiple sclerosis. The conserved cysteine and the conserved F or W are not part of the CDR3 here. A clone size is listed for some rows: how often the clone was seen (once, few, many), or a class if it is expanded.

>TRBV5-4|-
ASSVLAGGSYNEQF
>TRBV30|-
AWSGGRSSYNEQF
>TRBV2|-
ASSEYGGNNEQF
>TRBV19|-
ASSIDHGAQVNQPQH
>TRBV5-4|once
ASSLGGTLPGELF
>TRBV24-1|-
ATSVSGGTNEQF
>TRBV18|-
ASSGSQYQPQH
>TRBV28|-
ASSQLTGAQETQY
>TRBV30|-
AAWDLGLSYYGYT
>TRBV7-9|-
ASSAAGGYEQF
>TRBV19|-
ASSYGASGSRQF
>TRBV7-9|-
ASSFGQGGPEGYT
>TRBV4-1|-
ASSQASWGNEQY
>TRBV6-5|-
ASSYLERVEDYGYT
>TRBV30|once
AWSPLGGYQPQH
>TRBV27|-
ASSPGGHIQY
>TRBV3-1|-
ASLPNGAGELF
>TRBV7-9|-
ATREGVSYNEQF
>TRBV7-2|-
ASSSGLARSYEQY
>TRBV20-1|-
SARADGSYEQY
>TRBV7-8|-
ASSFRDRSNQPQH
>TRBV9|-
ASSVDRVREQF
>TRBV3-1|-
ASSQINRYYEQY
>TRBV7-8|-
ASSSRRGADTQY
>TRBV3-1|-
ASSQEDGHQETQY
>TRBV7-8|-
ASSLIAMNTEAF
>TRBV9|-
ASSVGSRGQGAF
>TRBV29-1|-
SVELDAQGDEKLF
>TRBV29-1|-
SVEDRVQGGELF
>TRBV20-1|-
SAQGQATEAF
>TRBV27|-
ASSTLPGTGRAEAF
>TRBV27|-
ASRGAGLPQGPPLH
>TRBV12-3/TRBV12-4|-
ASSFSQHQETQY
>TRBV7-8|-
ASSPPDSTPYEQY
>TRBV29-1|-
SVFLTSGGAQETQY
>TRBV12-3/TRBV12-4|-
ASSPENQPQH
>TRBV7-9|-
ASSSGTTSTDTQY
>TRBV30|-
AWSSGAQETQY
>TRBV7-9|once
ASTPWRDGFGYT
>TRBV20-1|-
SAAYERRFTDTQY